The 30 T cell receptor beta chains presented below share a single source sample, sequenced in a study of T cell responses to AZD1222 COVID-19 vaccine. Here immunoSEQ multiplex PCR was the method, and the copy in TCRdb shows in-frame clones only, minus some. In the table there are 150,000 to 200,000 clones, 70% to 90% of which are singletons. Sequenced here: peripheral blood, sampled on day 0 of AZD1222 vaccination. The receptors here all came from an adult in good health.

The genes are TRBV25-1 and TRBJ2-7, with 7 positions matching TRBD2. The junction had 9 bases not matched to a gene; V was cut back by 5 bases and J by 5 bases. From germline, CDR1 is MGHDK and CDR2 SYGVNS. This CDR3 is 14 amino acids long. The CDR3 coding sequence is TGTGCCAGCAGTAAAATGGGGGGAGGGAACGAGCAGTACTTC. It translates to CASSKMGGGNEQYF.

The genes are TRBV5-1 and TRBJ1-3, with D perhaps matching TRBD1 (5 bases). The V and J ends lost 4 bases and 4 bases respectively, with 18 bases between them. The germline CDR1 and CDR2 sequences are SGHRS and YFSETQ. The CDR3 is made up of 16 amino acids. In DNA, the CDR3 is TGCGCCAGCAGCCAGAGCGGGACTTGGGGCGGAAACACCATATATTTT. Its translation is CASSQSGTWGGNTIYF.

The sample holds a few counts of this clone. This chain links TRBV24-1 with TRBJ2-7; D not resolved. The germline gives CDR1 KGHDR, CDR2 SFDVKD. The CDR3 covers 11 residues. Trimming shortened V by 2 bases and J by 10 bases, and 8 bases separated the two germline ends. CDR3 sequence (DNA): TGTGCCACCAGTGATTCCAGTTTTCAGTACTTC. Protein: CATSDSSFQYF.

The V gene is TRBV27, the J gene TRBJ1-6, with 12 bases identical to TRBD1. V gave up 4 bases and J gave up 6 bases; unmatched junction bases: 4. CDR1 is MNHEY, CDR2 SMNVEV, per germline (reference sequence). CDR3 size: 16 residues. In nucleotides, the CDR3 is TGTGCCAGCAGTTCCCGGGACAGGGGGCGTAATTCACCCCTCCACTTT. Protein sequence: CASSSRDRGRNSPLHF.

The chain couples TRBV5-4 to TRBJ2-5; TRBD1 agrees at 7 bases. With 2 bases clipped from V and 4 bases from J, the junction kept 8 bases outside the gene matches. This CDR3 spans 15 amino acids. Germline loops: CDR1 SGHNT, CDR2 YYREEE (reference sequence). In DNA, the CDR3 is TGTGCCAGCAGCTTCACAGGGGCGGGCGGAGAGACCCAGTACTTC. Its protein is CASSFTGAGGETQYF.

V gene TRBV28 combines with J gene TRBJ1-2, with D uncertain. V was trimmed by 2 bases and J by 8 bases, leaving 12 bases between them. Germline CDR1 MDHEN, CDR2 SYDVKM. The CDR3 consists of 13 residues. The CDR3 nucleotides read TGTGCCAGCAGTTTAATCCCGGTTGGGGGCTACACCTTC. This codes for CASSLIPVGGYTF.

The chain uses TRBV10-1 and TRBJ1-5; no clear D gene. The germline V gene encodes CDR1 WNHNN and CDR2 SYGVQD (reference sequence). The CDR3 loop spans 12 amino acids. V was pared by 8 bases and J by 4 bases, with 9 bases between. CDR3 bases: TGCGCCAGCTCTCCGGGAAATCAGCCCCAGCATTTT. Protein sequence: CASSPGNQPQHF.

The chain is built from TRBV27 and TRBJ1-6, with a weak D call TRBD1 (5 bases). V shed 5 bases and J shed 13 bases, with 15 bases lying between them. Germline CDR1 MNHEY, CDR2 SMNVEV (reference sequence). The CDR3 has 13 residues. DNA of the CDR3: TGTGCCAGCAGTGTGCCAGGGATCCCGCCCCTCCACTTT. Protein product: CASSVPGIPPLHF.

The V call is TRBV4-1, the J call TRBJ1-6; no clear D. The length of the CDR3 is 13 residues. In germline, CDR1 is MGHRA, CDR2 YSYEKL. The V gene lost 1 base and the J gene lost 7 bases, with 5 bases spanning the gap. Written as DNA, the CDR3 is TGCGCCAGCAGCCAAGGGTTGAATTCACCCCTCCACTTT. It encodes CASSQGLNSPLHF.

In its sample, this clone was seen once. The genes are TRBV18 and TRBJ1-2; maybe TRBD1 (5 bases). Germline assignment: CDR1 KGHSH and CDR2 LQKENI. The CDR3 length is 13 residues. V was pared by 5 bases and J by 1 base, with 8 bases between. The CDR3 region has the DNA TGTGCCAGCTCAACCGACAGTAACTATGGCTACACCTTC. This gives the protein CASSTDSNYGYTF.

The V gene is TRBV28, the J gene TRBJ2-7; tentatively, D is TRBD1 (6 bases). The germline V gene has CDR1 MDHEN and CDR2 SYDVKM. The CDR3 consists of 13 residues. V was shortened by 5 bases and J by 5 bases, with 13 bases between the two germline ends. The CDR3 sequence is CASSGQPSDEQYF. CDR3 bases: TGTGCCAGCAGTGGACAGCCGTCCGACGAGCAGTACTTC.

The rearrangement links TRBV6-1 to TRBJ1-3; D gene uncertain. The CDR3 runs to 14 residues. V was cut by 2 bases and J by 0 bases, with 5 bases left in between. Germline V gene lookup returns CDR1 MNHNS and CDR2 SASEGT. CDR3 nucleotides: TGTGCCAGCAGTGAACAGAGCTCTGGAAACACCATATATTTT. It specifies CASSEQSSGNTIYF.

The chain recombines TRBV5-1 with TRBJ1-2; D is unclear. The CDR3 has 15 residues. The V end was cut by 4 bases, the J end by 2 bases, with 15 bases between. Germline-derived CDR1 and CDR2 are SGHRS and YFSETQ. The CDR3 loop reads CASSANPRLNYGYTF. For the CDR3, the DNA is TGCGCCAGCAGCGCCAACCCACGCTTGAACTATGGCTACACCTTC.

The chain couples TRBV3-1 (or the pseudogene TRBV3-2) to TRBJ1-5; perhaps TRBD1 as D (5 bases). The CDR3 has 15 amino acids. Trimming cost V 2 bases and J 7 bases, with 15 bases left between them. Germline CDR1 LGHDT, CDR2 YNNKEL (reference sequence). The CDR3 loop reads CASSQMGTQAQPQHF. CDR3 coding DNA: TGTGCCAGCAGCCAAATGGGGACCCAAGCCCAGCCCCAGCATTTT.

As DNA, the CDR3 is TGTGCCAGCAGCGAGGGCCTCCTCTCCTATAATTCACCCCTCCACTTT. Residues: CASSEGLLSYNSPLHF. V usage is TRBV5-4 and J usage is TRBJ1-6; D gene uncertain. V lost 4 bases, J lost 0 bases, and 11 bases lay in between. The CDR3 runs 16 residues. CDR1 and CDR2 from the germline V gene are SGHNT and YYREEE (reference sequence).

This clone turned up a few times. The V gene is TRBV28, the J gene TRBJ1-1; TRBD1 matches 12 bases. With V trimmed by 5 bases and J by 5 bases, 9 bases remained unmatched. This CDR3 region has 16 residues. CDR1 is MDHEN and CDR2 is SYDVKM in the germline V gene. For the CDR3, the DNA is TGTGCCAGCAGTACCCCGGGACAGGGGGCAGGGACTGAAGCTTTCTTT. Translating gives CASSTPGQGAGTEAFF.

This chain joins TRBV5-1 and TRBJ2-7, with D perhaps TRBD1 (5 bases). Germline V CDR1 and CDR2: SGHRS, YFSETQ. Trimming took 0 bases from V and 5 from J, leaving 12 bases between them. The CDR3 loop spans 14 amino acids. The CDR3, as DNA: TGCGCCAGCAGCTTGGGTCAGGGAACCCACGAGCAGTACTTC. Protein sequence: CASSLGQGTHEQYF.

CDR3 sequence (DNA): TGTGCCAGCAGCCCCACGGGACAGAGTTTCTACGAGCAGTACTTC. Translated, it gives CASSPTGQSFYEQYF. The V gene is TRBV7-2, the J gene TRBJ2-7, with 7 bases aligning to TRBD1. From germline, CDR1 is SGHTA and CDR2 FQGNSA. This CDR3 is built from 15 residues. J lost 3 bases, V lost 5 bases, and 10 bases had no gene match. The whole variable domain, remainder taken from reference TRBV7-2 and TRBJ2-7, is GAGVSQSPSNKVTEKGKDVELRCDPISGHTALYWYRQSLGQGLEFLIYFQGNSAPDKSGLPSDRFSAERTGGSVSTLTIQRTQQEDSAVYLCASSPTGQSFYEQYFGPGTRLTVT.

The rearrangement uses TRBV4-2 and TRBJ2-7; 10 bases line up with TRBD1. The V gene's germline CDR1 is LGHNA and CDR2 YNFKEQ. J lost 6 bases, V lost 1 base, and 3 bases had no gene match. The CDR3 has 14 residues. This CDR3 reads CASSQVGQGGEQYF. The CDR3 nucleotides read TGTGCCAGCAGCCAAGTCGGACAGGGGGGCGAGCAGTACTTC.

This clone was found a few times. V usage is TRBV24-1 and J usage is TRBJ1-5; D remains ambiguous. Deletions cut 5 bases from V and 4 bases from J, with 14 bases between. The CDR3 has 15 residues. CDR1 is KGHDR and CDR2 is SFDVKD in the germline V gene. Here the CDR3 reads CATSATSTTNQPQHF. In DNA, the CDR3 is TGTGCCACCAGTGCTACGTCTACCACTAATCAGCCCCAGCATTTT.

The V and J genes are TRBV7-9 and TRBJ2-3; maybe TRBD1 (6 bases). Germline values: CDR1 SEHNR, CDR2 FQNEAQ (reference sequence). The CDR3 is made up of 14 amino acids. Trimming left V 1 base short and J 2 bases short, with 7 bases between. The CDR3 sequence: CASSLGQVTDTQYF. CDR3 coding DNA: TGTGCCAGCAGCTTAGGACAGGTCACAGATACGCAGTATTTT.

V usage is TRBV7-6 and J usage is TRBJ2-1, with 9 bases lining up with TRBD2. Germline trimming cut 5 bases from V and 7 bases from J; bases unmatched to any gene: 9. From germline, CDR1 is SGHVS and CDR2 FNYEAQ. The CDR3 contains 15 residues. CDR3 coding DNA: TGTGCCAGCAGCGCAATAGCGGGAGTGGGGAATGAGCAGTTCTTC. Translating gives CASSAIAGVGNEQFF.

This chain connects TRBV7-2 to TRBJ1-4, with TRBD1 matching over 10 bases. Losses at the gene ends were 4 bases for V and 8 bases for J; bases not matched to a gene: 7. CDR1 SGHTA and CDR2 FQGNSA come from the germline V gene. The CDR3 totals 15 residues. In DNA form, the CDR3 reads TGTGCCAGCAGCTCCCCCGGGACAGGGGAAGAAAAACTGTTTTTT. It is translated as CASSSPGTGEEKLFF. Full variable domain (outside the CDR3, taken from reference TRBV7-2 and TRBJ1-4): GAGVSQSPSNKVTEKGKDVELRCDPISGHTALYWYRQSLGQGLEFLIYFQGNSAPDKSGLPSDRFSAERTGGSVSTLTIQRTQQEDSAVYLCASSSPGTGEEKLFFGSGTQLSVL.

The chain combines TRBV9 with TRBJ1-2; no clear D gene. Germline CDR1 is SGDLS and CDR2 is YYNGEE. V lost 3 bases and J lost 5, with 26 bases in between. This CDR3 has 18 residues. The CDR3 reads CASSASKRRAQQLYGYTF. The CDR3 DNA reads as TGTGCCAGCAGCGCTAGCAAACGGAGGGCTCAGCAGCTTTATGGCTACACCTTC. Full variable domain (outside the CDR3, taken from reference TRBV9 and TRBJ1-2): DSGVTQTPKHLITATGQRVTLRCSPRSGDLSVYWYQQSLDQGLQFLIQYYNGEERAKGNILERFSAQQFPDLHSELNLSSLELGDSALYFCASSASKRRAQQLYGYTFGSGTRLTVV.

This clone has just one count. The J gene is TRBJ2-2, the V gene TRBV2; 7 bases match TRBD1. Germline assignment: CDR1 SNHLY and CDR2 FYNNEI. J lost 3 bases, V lost 6 bases, and 10 bases had no gene match. There are 16 residues in the CDR3. CDR3 amino acids: CASRARQGWDTGELFF. CDR3 coding DNA: TGTGCCAGCAGAGCGAGACAGGGCTGGGACACCGGGGAGCTGTTTTTT.

The chain joins TRBV30 to TRBJ1-5; possibly TRBD1 for D (6 bases). The V and J ends lost 5 bases and 4 bases respectively, with 12 bases between them. Per germline, CDR1 GTSNPN and CDR2 SVGIG (reference sequence). The CDR3 is 13 amino acids. The CDR3 bases are TGTGCCTGGTCAGTGGGGGCTAATCAGCCCCAGCATTTT. This sequence encodes CAWSVGANQPQHF.

The rearrangement joins TRBV5-1 to TRBJ2-7, with a possible D match to TRBD1 (5 bases). The CDR3 sequence is 11 residues long. V lost 5 bases and J 3 bases, leaving 6 bases between the germline ends. CDR1 is SGHRS and CDR2 is YFSETQ in the germline V gene. The CDR3 region has the DNA TGCGCCAGCAGAGGGGTCTACGAGCAGTACTTC. Translating gives CASRGVYEQYF.

The gene calls are TRBV10-3 and TRBJ2-7; TRBD2 agrees at 7 bases. V dropped 4 bases and J dropped 5; count of bases not matched to a gene: 17. The CDR3 runs to 17 residues. Germline-derived CDR1 and CDR2 are ENHRY and SYGVKD. The CDR3 is CAISGFSRGRVLHEQYF. The CDR3 nucleotides read TGTGCCATCAGTGGGTTTTCTAGAGGGAGGGTGCTCCACGAGCAGTACTTC.

The chain is built from TRBV6-1 and TRBJ1-4, with 7 bases fitting TRBD1. Germline CDR1 reads MNHNS; CDR2 reads SASEGT. V lost 4 bases, J lost 2 bases, and 10 bases stayed unmatched. The CDR3 length is 17 residues. DNA for the CDR3: TGTGCCAGCAGTGTAAGACAGGGACAGTCGACTAATGAAAAACTGTTTTTT. It translates to CASSVRQGQSTNEKLFF.

The chain has TRBV6-5 and TRBJ1-4, with 10 nucleotides matching TRBD1. The junction had 7 bases not matched to a gene; V was cut back by 7 bases and J by 8 bases. The CDR3 covers 14 residues. Germline CDR1 MNHEY, CDR2 SVGAGI. The CDR3 sequence: CASTTGTGVEKLFF. CDR3 nucleotide sequence: TGTGCCAGCACTACCGGGACAGGGGTCGAAAAACTGTTTTTT.